This paragraph covers one T cell receptor beta chain sequence. Its binding antigen is unknown. Per-base quality was not reported, and no clone a single base away is much larger than it. This sample is drawn from a study of T cell responses to AZD1222 COVID-19 vaccine (dated by TCRdb to the early 2020s). For the study in its entirety: AZD1222 recipients whose second dose came at about 4 weeks and those whose second dose came at about 12 weeks were combined into one group, since spike-specific TCR depth and breadth did not differ between the two schedules. TCR sequencing was performed for 230 to 250 trial participants, of whom 207 were given two doses of AZD1222 and around 25 were given two doses of MenACWY control vaccine. Enrollment into the trials was organized by age into subgroups of 18-55, 56-69 and 70-plus years, and those subgroups contained roughly 160, 29 and 62 TCR-sequenced participants, respectively. Broad study findings and their caveats: No day 14 peak-response samples were available, so repertoires were characterized only after the peak T cell response. Conclusions about previously exposed vaccinees are limited because only six or seven AZD1222 recipients were SARS-CoV-2 seropositive at baseline. CD4 TCRs associated with the vaccine covered the entire spike protein, and the dominant responses were in regions 160-218 and 743-854. Reportedly, close to half of the unique spike-specific TCRs recognized epitopes lying outside the regions that are mutated in the B.1.351 and B.1.1.7 variants. Participants were mostly white British and included more females than males, and it was suggested by the authors that clonal diversity may have been underestimated. After two AZD1222 doses, spike-specific TCR breadth and depth were significantly higher than at day 0 and than in MenACWY recipients. The 56-69-year group was small, and its depth increase did not reach significance, likely because of low power.

The CDR3 regions of human TCRbeta chains were subjected to immunosequencing. The paper's processing steps were these. TCRs in the repertoires were matched against a reference library of SARS-CoV-2-specific TCRs that had been generated with the MIRA antigen-specificity platform. Breadth was defined as the fraction of unique TCRs that were SARS-CoV-2-associated, and depth was defined as the fraction of total T cells that were SARS-CoV-2-associated. Using the MIRA data, each spike-specific TCR was mapped to the spike region that the TCR reacts to and placed in a CD4 or CD8 class. Log10-transformed breadth and depth values were compared by one-way ANOVA with Sidak's multiple comparisons tests. Drawn from immuneACCESS, this table holds only the in-frame rearrangements with V and J called that TCRdb kept. Clones are partly lost; checked studies trace under half to an unresolved V gene and leave the rest unexplained. Clone size and V and J calls were adopted from that table, with D and trimming inferred from the DNA. The sample profile shows roughly 97,000 clones; 80% to 90% of them were found once. 6.5% to 8% of the sample rests with the top ten.

The time point label of this sample denotes: baseline before first vaccination. Vaccinee samples were obtained from the UK trials COV001 and COV002, which included a single-blind randomized controlled phase 2/3 trial of AZD1222 (ChAdOx1 nCoV-19) in healthy adults. For TCRbeta chain sequencing, PBMC samples from trial participants were taken at day 0 and at day 28 after the second dose. V lost 0 bases and J lost 4 bases; the stretch between them is 10 bases long. The germline V gene specifies SGHRS as CDR1 and YFSETQ as CDR2. Its CDR3 holds 14 amino acids, cysteine through phenylalanine. Only the CDR3 DNA is retained, 42 bases long and in frame from the first base.

The chain is assembled from TRBV5-1 and TRBJ1-1; the D gene identity is not certain. The clonotype was recovered from an adult in good health. Specimen: peripheral blood, collected on day 0 of AZD1222 vaccination. Here is the DNA: TGCGCCAGCAGCTTGGACGGGGAGACCACTGAAGCTTTCTTT. This yields the protein CASSLDGETTEAFF.